The T cell receptor (beta chain) described here comes from a study of shared clonotypes between healthy human individuals. Study-wide context: Donors had three CD4 naive, three CD4 memory, two CD8 naive and one CD8 memory plate apiece. Findings of the study overall: In four donors, about 5% of naive CD4 clonotypes appeared in common.

The CDR3 covers 14 residues. Per the germline V gene, CDR1 is MGHRA and CDR2 is YSYEKL. Sequencing was performed with immunoSEQ multiplex PCR; in TCRdb, only in-frame clones are kept and a portion is missing. Of about 590,000 clones in the sample, around 95% were seen once. Comments on this clone: Its specificity is unknown.

Naive CD8 cells, CD45RO-negative and positively selected for CCR7, excluded terminally differentiated effector memory CD45RA+ cells. J is TRBJ2-5 and V is TRBV4-1, with 10 bases that match TRBD1. Matching the DNA end better, TRBJ2-7 makes the J call doubtful. The sequence came from a woman in her twenties or thirties in good health. Sequenced material: naive CD8+ T cells sorted from blood. The DNA for the CDR3 is TGCGCCAGCAGCCCGGGACAGGGGACTCTCGAGCAGTACTTC. Amino acid sequence: CASSPGQGTLEQYF.